This T cell receptor beta chain was identified in a study of cytomegalovirus exposure and HLA in healthy donors. Study-wide results and caveats: CMV serostatus was the sole immune exposure information available.

The CDR3 totals 15 residues. Germline V lookup: CDR1 MNHEY, CDR2 SVGAGI. Trimming removed 6 bases from V and 6 bases from J; junction bases left unmatched: 13. 13 Jbeta primers and 60 Vbeta primers were used for the PCR. Measured with immunoSEQ multiplex PCR; TCRdb has only the in-frame clones, and not every one. This sample has roughly 110,000 clones, with around three quarters found just once. Worth noting for this clone: The antigen remains unidentified.

The chain has TRBV6-5 and TRBJ1-1; 7 bases align to TRBD1. The TCR originated in a woman aged 45 to 65 in good health and CMV-seropositive. The specimen was PBMCs. CDR3 in DNA: TGTGCCAGCAGCCGACAGGTACAGCAGGGGGCTGAAGCTTTCTTT. It specifies CASSRQVQQGAEAFF.